A selection of T cell receptor beta chains follows, all from one sample in a study of blood T cell repertoires in COVID-19. Using immunoSEQ multiplex PCR, the repertoire was profiled, and TCRdb retains in-frame clones only, with some absent. Of some 180,000 clones detected, 80% to 90% appear once; the ten largest clones hold around 20%. The sample consisted of peripheral blood. These receptors were taken from a man aged 65 to 85 with active or convalescent COVID-19. CDR3s include the opening cysteine and the closing phenylalanine or tryptophan. Fields, in order: J gene, CDR3 length, V gene, clone size, D gene, CDR3 protein, CDR3 DNA. D genes are given only for firm matches. Where a row states a size, it is once, few, many or the class of an expanded clone; other rows omit it.

>TRBJ2-6|18|TRBV19|NA|NA
CASSEWLGGNSGANVLTF
TGTGCCAGTAGTGAATGGCTAGGCGGGAACTCTGGGGCCAACGTCCTGACTTTC
>TRBJ1-1|12|TRBV7-6|NA|NA
CASSLGGGGAFF
TGTGCCAGCAGCTTAGGAGGGGGTGGAGCTTTCTTT
>TRBJ1-1|15|TRBV7-9|NA|TRBD1
CASSFPRQGWTEAFF
TGTGCCAGCAGCTTCCCCAGACAGGGTTGGACTGAAGCTTTCTTT
>TRBJ1-1|13|TRBV18|NA|NA
CASSPTPYTEAFF
TGTGCCAGCTCACCGACACCCTACACTGAAGCTTTCTTT
>TRBJ1-2|13|TRBV28|NA|NA
CASSTGTFYGYTF
TGTGCCAGCAGTACGGGAACCTTTTATGGCTACACCTTC
>TRBJ1-1|14|TRBV3-1/TRBV3-2|NA|NA
CASSQAGGGTEAFF
TGTGCCAGCAGCCAAGCCGGGGGGGGGACTGAAGCTTTCTTT
>TRBJ1-3|16|TRBV6-7|NA|NA
CASSLRDSVSGNTIYF
TGTGCCAGCAGTCTCAGAGACAGCGTCTCTGGAAACACCATATATTTT
>TRBJ2-1|15|TRBV6-5|NA|TRBD2
CASNPSGRSHNEQFF
TGTGCCAGCAATCCTAGCGGGAGAAGCCACAATGAGCAGTTCTTC
>TRBJ1-1|13|TRBV15|many|NA
CATSRGAFTEAFF
TGTGCCACCAGCCGGGGGGCCTTCACTGAAGCTTTCTTT
>TRBJ1-1|14|TRBV10-2|NA|NA
CASRDIQGNTEAFF
TGCGCCAGCAGGGACATCCAGGGTAACACTGAAGCTTTCTTT
>TRBJ2-5|17|TRBV18|NA|TRBD2
CASSPTAGGPHRETQYF
TGTGCCAGCTCACCAACAGCGGGGGGGCCCCACCGGGAGACCCAGTACTTC
>TRBJ2-5|15|TRBV27|NA|TRBD1
CASNATGALEETQYF
TGTGCCAGCAATGCGACAGGGGCCCTGGAGGAGACCCAGTACTTC
>TRBJ1-6|17|TRBV3-1/TRBV3-2|NA|TRBD1
CASSQAPPGTGNSPLHF
TGTGCCAGCAGCCAAGCCCCTCCCGGGACAGGTAATTCACCCCTCCACTTT
>TRBJ2-2|16|TRBV7-2|NA|TRBD2
CASSPSGASNTGELFF
TGTGCCAGCAGCCCCAGCGGGGCCTCGAACACCGGGGAGCTGTTTTTT
>TRBJ2-1|14|TRBV11-2|NA|TRBD2
CASRPGGDPEKQFF
TGTGCCAGCAGGCCCGGGGGGGACCCTGAGAAGCAGTTCTTC
>TRBJ1-1|16|TRBV9|NA|NA
CASSVRGGQMNTEAFF
TGTGCCAGCAGCGTAAGGGGGGGACAAATGAACACTGAAGCTTTCTTT
>TRBJ1-2|14|TRBV18|NA|TRBD1
CASSPGQELYGYTF
TGTGCCAGCTCACCCGGACAGGAGTTGTATGGCTACACCTTC
>TRBJ2-2|16|TRBV4-3|NA|TRBD1
CASSRFRGPDTGELFF
TGCGCCAGCAGCCGATTCAGGGGGCCCGACACCGGGGAGCTGTTTTTT
>TRBJ1-4|15|TRBV5-1|NA|TRBD1
CASSLGGQGSEKLFF
TGCGCCAGCAGCCTTGGAGGACAGGGGAGCGAAAAACTGTTTTTT
>TRBJ1-2|16|TRBV7-8|NA|NA
CASSPRGARVGYGYTF
TGTGCCAGCAGCCCCCGGGGGGCCCGTGTTGGATATGGCTACACCTTC
>TRBJ2-7|18|TRBV30|few|TRBD1
CAWSVRRVVDRGFHEQYF
TGTGCCTGGAGTGTAAGGAGAGTGGTTGACAGGGGTTTCCACGAGCAGTACTTC
>TRBJ2-3|14|TRBV6-5|NA|NA
CASKGRKGTDTQYF
TGTGCCAGCAAGGGGAGGAAAGGCACAGATACGCAGTATTTT
>TRBJ2-5|17|TRBV4-1|NA|TRBD2
CASSQGVLAGAQETQYF
TGCGCCAGCAGCCAAGGGGTACTAGCGGGGGCCCAAGAGACCCAGTACTTC
>TRBJ1-1|13|TRBV7-2|NA|NA
CASSSPGTAEAFF
TGTGCCAGCAGCTCCCCAGGTACAGCTGAAGCTTTCTTT
>TRBJ1-2|14|TRBV6-5|NA|NA
CASSPQQGGYGYTF
TGTGCCAGCAGTCCCCAACAGGGTGGCTATGGCTACACCTTC
>TRBJ1-2|15|TRBV6-5|NA|NA
CASSYSQAANYGYTF
TGTGCCAGCAGTTACTCTCAGGCAGCTAACTATGGCTACACCTTC
>TRBJ1-6|12|TRBV18|NA|NA
CASSPGVSPLHF
TGTGCCAGCTCACCCGGGGTTTCACCCCTCCACTTT
>TRBJ1-1|12|TRBV28|NA|NA
CASSLGQSQGFF
TGTGCCAGCAGTTTGGGCCAATCCCAGGGTTTCTTT
>TRBJ2-1|15|TRBV2|once|NA
CASSELGGPNPEQFF
TGTGCCAGCAGTGAACTTGGCGGGCCTAACCCTGAGCAGTTCTTC
>TRBJ1-5|14|TRBV2|few|NA
CASSERRGGQPQHF
TGTGCCAGCAGTGAGCGGCGAGGGGGTCAGCCCCAGCATTTT
>TRBJ1-1|15|TRBV5-1|NA|NA
CASSSTQGLNTEAFF
TGCGCCAGCAGCTCCACGCAGGGCCTGAACACTGAAGCTTTCTTT
>TRBJ2-7|11|TRBV20-1|NA|NA
CSATQGGEQYF
TGCAGTGCTACACAGGGAGGGGAGCAGTACTTC
>TRBJ1-1|14|TRBV6-2/TRBV6-3|few|NA
CASSFLPRGTEAFF
TGTGCCAGCAGTTTCCTCCCCAGGGGAACTGAAGCTTTCTTT
>TRBJ2-3|21|TRBV9|NA|TRBD2
CASSVSPRPGPGLASTDTQYF
TGTGCCAGCAGCGTATCCCCCAGACCGGGACCGGGACTAGCTAGCACAGATACGCAGTATTTT
>TRBJ2-5|14|TRBV5-6|NA|TRBD2
CASGGGGARETQYF
TGTGCCAGCGGCGGGGGGGGCGCACGGGAGACCCAGTACTTC
>TRBJ1-4|15|TRBV2|NA|NA
CASSLRWGGPEKLFF
TGTGCCAGCAGCCTCCGGTGGGGGGGCCCCGAAAAACTGTTTTTT
>TRBJ2-3|13|TRBV29-1|NA|NA
CSVGGSGTDTQYF
TGCAGCGTTGGTGGTAGCGGCACAGATACGCAGTATTTT
>TRBJ1-1|15|TRBV10-3|NA|NA
CAMAGTTGMNTEAFF
TGTGCCATGGCCGGGACAACGGGAATGAACACTGAAGCTTTCTTT
>TRBJ1-1|15|TRBV25-1|NA|NA
CASSAPGTGGSEAFF
TGTGCCAGCAGTGCCCCGGGGACCGGGGGGTCTGAAGCTTTCTTT
>TRBJ2-5|13|TRBV29-1|NA|TRBD2
CSANHGGQETQYF
TGCAGCGCCAACCACGGGGGGCAAGAGACCCAGTACTTC
>TRBJ2-5|15|TRBV19|NA|NA
CASSMEGRREETQYF
TGTGCCAGTAGTATGGAAGGACGTAGGGAGGAGACCCAGTACTTC
>TRBJ1-3|15|TRBV5-1|NA|NA
CASSPFPISGNTIYF
TGCGCCAGCAGCCCCTTCCCTATCTCTGGAAACACCATATATTTT
>TRBJ2-5|15|TRBV28|NA|NA
CASSFTGRWTKTQYF
TGTGCCAGCAGTTTCACAGGGCGGTGGACGAAGACCCAGTACTTC
>TRBJ2-1|17|TRBV7-8|NA|TRBD1
CASSLRQGGALGNEQFF
TGTGCCAGCAGCTTAAGACAGGGCGGAGCGCTAGGGAATGAGCAGTTCTTC
>TRBJ2-1|15|TRBV19|NA|NA
CASSIDQSAGNEQFF
TGTGCCAGTAGTATAGATCAGTCTGCCGGGAATGAGCAGTTCTTC
>TRBJ1-1|13|TRBV2|NA|NA
CASSEPTWTEAFF
TGTGCCAGCAGTGAACCGACTTGGACTGAAGCTTTCTTT
>TRBJ1-4|15|TRBV7-2|NA|TRBD1
CASSSQNRGLGKLFF
TGTGCCAGCAGCTCACAGAACAGGGGTTTGGGGAAACTGTTTTTT
>TRBJ1-1|14|TRBV5-1|NA|TRBD1
CASSFKTGWTEAFF
TGCGCCAGCAGTTTTAAGACAGGGTGGACTGAAGCTTTCTTT
>TRBJ2-3|16|TRBV7-6|NA|TRBD1
CASSLVSGQGTDTQYF
TGTGCCAGCAGCTTAGTTAGCGGACAGGGGACAGATACGCAGTATTTT
>TRBJ1-2|16|TRBV2|NA|TRBD1
CASSPGTGGALSGYTF
TGTGCCAGCAGTCCCGGGACAGGGGGCGCGTTAAGTGGCTACACCTTC